This is a list of T cell receptor beta chains from one sample in a study of blood T cell repertoires in COVID-19. Generated by immunoSEQ multiplex PCR, the TCRdb table keeps only in-frame clones and is missing some. The table has fewer than 250,000 clones, around four fifths seen once. Sequencing was performed on peripheral blood. All receptors come from an older woman with active or convalescent COVID-19. Each CDR3 is given with its conserved first and last residue. The order of the fields is V gene, clone size, D gene, J gene, CDR3 DNA, CDR3 protein. A D gene is named only where the DNA matches it firmly. Some rows have no size entry. The others give once, few or many, or a class for an expanded clone.

TRBV9	-	-	TRBJ2-2	TGTGCCAGCAGCGTAGCATGGTTGGGGTCGGGGACCGGGGAGCTGTTTTTT	CASSVAWLGSGTGELFF
TRBV11-2	-	-	TRBJ2-5	TGTGCCAGCAGCTTAGCTGGGGCAGAGACCCAGTACTTC	CASSLAGAETQYF
TRBV19	-	TRBD2	TRBJ2-1	TGTGCCAGTAGTATAGGTAGCGGGAGGTCCCGCTACAATGAGCAGTTCTTC	CASSIGSGRSRYNEQFF
TRBV5-1	-	-	TRBJ2-1	TGCGCCAGCAGCTTGGTTACGGGAAACAATGAGCAGTTCTTC	CASSLVTGNNEQFF
TRBV4-1	once	-	TRBJ1-4	TGCGCCAGCAGCCCGTCCCCCAGGGTATCCTCCTTTGCAACTAATGAAAAACTGTTTTTT	CASSPSPRVSSFATNEKLFF
TRBV7-2	-	-	TRBJ2-1	TGTGCCAGCAGCTCCCTCATCAGCGGAGGTTTGGATGAGCAGTTCTTC	CASSSLISGGLDEQFF
TRBV5-1	-	-	TRBJ1-2	TGCGCCAGCAGCCCTGGACAAAACTATGGCTACACCTTC	CASSPGQNYGYTF
TRBV10-3	-	-	TRBJ2-7	TGTGCCATCAGCCGGACAGAGAACTCCTACGAGCAGTACTTC	CAISRTENSYEQYF
TRBV19	-	TRBD2	TRBJ2-7	TGTGCCAGTAGTACAACTAGCGGGAGCCGCCACGAGCAGTACTTC	CASSTTSGSRHEQYF
TRBV11-2	-	TRBD2	TRBJ2-3	TGTGCCAGCAGCTTAGATCTGGCTAGCGGGAGTGCAGATACGCAGTATTTT	CASSLDLASGSADTQYF
TRBV29-1	-	-	TRBJ1-2	TGCAGCGTTGAAGGCAGGAACCTCTATGGCTACACCTTC	CSVEGRNLYGYTF
TRBV4-2	-	-	TRBJ2-5	TGTGCCAGCAGCCCCCAGGCGGGTAATAGGGAGACCCAGTACTTC	CASSPQAGNRETQYF
TRBV7-9	-	TRBD2	TRBJ2-3	TGTGCCAGCAGACTGACTAGCGGGAGGGCTGGGTCAGATACGCAGTATTTT	CASRLTSGRAGSDTQYF
TRBV6-5	-	TRBD1	TRBJ2-1	TGTGCCAGCAGAGAGACAGGGGCTTACAATGAGCAGTTCTTC	CASRETGAYNEQFF
TRBV18	-	TRBD1	TRBJ1-4	TGTGCCAGCTCACCACCAGAGACAGGGGGATCTTATGAAAAACTGTTTTTT	CASSPPETGGSYEKLFF
TRBV21-1	-	-	TRBJ2-1	TGTGCCAGCAGCTCTCCGCGGAGGCACAATGAGCAGTTCTTC	CASSSPRRHNEQFF